What follows are 8 T cell receptor beta chains derived from one specimen sequenced in a study of blood T cells in healthy people across ages. The authors ran a second PCR of 7 to 11 cycles using a sample-barcoded 5' primer and a J-beta primer mix. TCRdb reprocessed the 5' RACE reads via MiXCR and lists one record per CDR3 protein. The sample lists about 800,000 distinct CDR3 sequences, 20% to 25% occurring once. This same sample was also taken into another study, of T cells of mothers and their children.

Sequenced sample: blood. The origin of the receptors is a boy aged 5 to 17 in good health.

V and J are TRBV7-2 and TRBJ2-5, with TRBD1 matching 7 bases. The CDR3 covers 12 residues. Germline V gene data show CDR1 as SGHTA and CDR2 as FQGNSA. The J segment lost 3 bases and the V segment lost 5 bases, leaving 0 bases of the junction unmatched. Here the CDR3 reads CASSQGEETQYF. The DNA for the CDR3 is TGTGCCAGCAGCCAGGGGGAAGAGACCCAGTACTTC.

The gene calls are TRBV9 and TRBJ2-5; D might be TRBD1 or TRBD2, each matching 6 bases. The J call may be faulty, since TRBJ2-1 better matches the DNA end. Looked up from germline, CDR1 is SGDLS and CDR2 is YYNGEE. The CDR3 sequence is 16 residues long. The CDR3 loop reads CASSVSGASAYNEQFF. For the CDR3, the DNA is TGTGCCAGCAGCGTATCGGGGGCTTCGGCCTACAATGAGCAGTTCTTC.

The V and J genes are TRBV29-1 and TRBJ1-2; D may be TRBD1 (6 bases). With 5 bases removed from V and 8 bases from J, the gap between germline ends came to 18 bases. Germline CDR1 and CDR2: SQVTM and ANQGSEA. The CDR3 contains 13 residues. In DNA, the CDR3 is TGCAGCGTTACCGGGGGGCCGGCGACCGGCTACACCTTC. It translates to CSVTGGPATGYTF.

The rearrangement joins TRBV11-2 to TRBJ1-6; TRBD1 matches at 9 bases. This CDR3 spans 16 amino acids. J was trimmed by 8 bases and V by 3 bases; bases with no gene match: 8. The germline V gene encodes CDR1 SGHAT and CDR2 FQNNGV. The CDR3 DNA reads as TGTGCCAGCAGCTTGGGAAAGGGACAGGGACATTCACCCCTCCACTTT. Translation gives CASSLGKGQGHSPLHF.

This clonotype was counted only a few times. The J gene is TRBJ1-6, the V gene TRBV29-1; D is unclear. Between the trimmed V and J ends, which lost 6 bases and 7 bases, there was a span of 13 bases. The CDR3 runs 13 residues. Germline CDR1 is SQVTM and CDR2 is ANQGSEA. The CDR3 DNA reads as TGCAGCGTCTCTATGTCGGGGAATTCACCCCTCCACTTT. Protein product: CSVSMSGNSPLHF. Variable domain in full (rest from reference TRBV29-1 and TRBJ1-6): SAVISQKPSRDICQRGTSLTIQCQVDSQVTMMFWYRQQPGQSLTLIATANQGSEATYESGFVIDKFPISRPNLTFSTLTVSNMSPEDSSIYLCSVSMSGNSPLHFGNGTRLTVT.

This clonotype appeared a few times. The CDR3 is CASSLEGTTGEKLFF. In DNA form, the CDR3 reads TGTGCCAGCAGTTTAGAGGGCACTACGGGGGAAAAACTGTTTTTT. V and J are TRBV12-3 or TRBV12-4 and TRBJ1-4; D is undetermined. This CDR3 spans 15 amino acids. The V gene lost 1 base and the J gene lost 8 bases, with 14 bases spanning the gap.

This clonotype was observed a few times. This chain uses TRBV4-3 with TRBJ2-5; 9 bases line up with TRBD1. The last part of the DNA fits TRBJ2-7 better; the J call may be wrong. Per germline, CDR1 LGHNA and CDR2 YSLEER. The CDR3 has 15 amino acids. The CDR3 is CASSHSGQGLSEQYF. DNA of the CDR3: TGCGCCAGCAGCCACTCGGGACAGGGACTTAGCGAGCAGTACTTC.

The gene calls are TRBV20-1 and TRBJ1-2; 7 bases agree with TRBD1. The V gene's germline CDR1 is DFQATT and CDR2 SNEGSKA (reference sequence). CDR3 length: 15 amino acids. The junction had 6 bases not matched to a gene; V was cut back by 1 base and J by 1 base. In DNA, the CDR3 is TGCAGTGCTAGAGGACAGGGCGAAGGTAACTATGGCTACACCTTC. Protein sequence: CSARGQGEGNYGYTF.